These 9 T cell receptor beta chains were all obtained from the same sample, sequenced in a study of blood T cell repertoires in COVID-19. Only in-frame clones appear in the TCRdb table, and some are missing; sequencing was by immunoSEQ multiplex PCR. The top ten clones hold 21% of a sample with 15,000 to 20,000 clones, 65% to 90% of them seen once. Sequenced: peripheral blood. These receptors were obtained from a man at least 80 years old with active COVID-19.

This rearrangement joins TRBV7-9 to TRBJ2-7; 11 bases match TRBD2. This CDR3 has 15 residues. V lost 4 bases and J lost 4; bases outside the gene matches: 6. Germline CDR1 is SEHNR and CDR2 is FQNEAQ (reference sequence). CDR3 coding DNA: TGTGCCAGCAGCTCCTTAGCGGGAGGGCCGTACGAGCAGTACTTC. Translated, it gives CASSSLAGGPYEQYF.

This chain uses TRBV5-4 with TRBJ2-1; 12 nucleotides line up with TRBD2. CDR3 length equals 16 residues. Germline V CDR1 and CDR2: SGHNT, YYREEE (reference sequence). The V gene end was trimmed by 0 bases and the J gene end by 8 bases; junction bases not matched to a gene: 6. The CDR3: CASSLAGLAGNYEQFF. The CDR3, as DNA: TGTGCCAGCAGCTTGGCAGGACTAGCGGGAAACTATGAGCAGTTCTTC.

The chain links TRBV5-1 to TRBJ2-7; 8 bases match TRBD1. This CDR3 is 14 amino acids long. V lost 4 bases to trimming and J lost 0 bases; unmatched junction nucleotides: 3. The germline V gene encodes CDR1 SGHRS and CDR2 YFSETQ. The CDR3 loop is CASSHGTGSYEQYF. CDR3 sequence (DNA): TGCGCCAGCAGCCATGGGACAGGCTCCTACGAGCAGTACTTC.

The chain couples TRBV6-2 or TRBV6-3 to TRBJ2-4; D call uncertain. CDR3 length: 15 amino acids. Looked up from germline, CDR1 is MNHEY and CDR2 is SVGEGT. Between the trimmed V and J ends, which lost 5 bases and 0 bases, there was a span of 11 bases. CDR3 DNA: TGTGCCAGCAGTCCACTCACCTTAGCCAAAAACATTCAGTACTTC. This sequence encodes CASSPLTLAKNIQYF.

The chain joins TRBV19 to TRBJ2-2, with no clear D. From germline, CDR1 is LNHDA and CDR2 SQIVND (reference sequence). V lost 5 bases and J lost 0, with 7 bases in between. The length of the CDR3 is 14 residues. The CDR3, as DNA: TGTGCCAGTAGTTCGCCAGCGAACACCGGGGAGCTGTTTTTT. Translation: CASSSPANTGELFF.

The chain links TRBV6-2 or TRBV6-3 to TRBJ1-1; D perhaps matches TRBD1 (6 bases). CDR1 MNHEY and CDR2 SVGEGT come from the germline V gene. Trimming shortened V by 4 bases and J by 1 base, and 10 bases separated the two germline ends. The CDR3 length is 14 residues. The CDR3 is CASSLGGANTEAFF. CDR3 in DNA: TGTGCCAGCAGTTTGGGGGGGGCGAACACTGAAGCTTTCTTT.

The chain carries TRBV28 and TRBJ1-2, with a weak D call TRBD1 (6 bases). The CDR3 totals 18 residues. Per the germline V gene, CDR1 is MDHEN and CDR2 is SYDVKM. The V gene lost 7 bases and the J gene lost 1 base, with 25 bases spanning the gap. CDR3 loop: CASNNLGGGVRRNYGYTF. In nucleotides, the CDR3 is TGTGCCAGCAATAACCTAGGGGGAGGGGTTAGACGTAACTATGGCTACACCTTC.

The chain links TRBV2 to TRBJ2-3; 11 nucleotides match TRBD2. The germline V gene encodes CDR1 SNHLY and CDR2 FYNNEI. The ends lost 9 bases at V and 0 bases at J; junction bases unmatched: 2. The CDR3 consists of 14 residues. The CDR3 protein is CASRTSGSTDTQYF. For the CDR3, the DNA is TGTGCCAGTAGGACTAGCGGGAGCACAGATACGCAGTATTTT.

The chain couples TRBV7-2 to TRBJ2-1; 10 positions match TRBD2. V lost 4 bases, J lost 3 bases, and 3 bases stayed unmatched. The germline gives CDR1 SGHTA, CDR2 FQGNSA. The CDR3 is 15 amino acids. CDR3 in amino acids: CASSWTSGFYNEQFF. As DNA, the CDR3 is TGTGCCAGCAGCTGGACTAGCGGATTCTACAATGAGCAGTTCTTC.